This TCR beta chain was documented in a study of beta chain features in type 1 diabetes. Study observations and caveats: Moderately but significantly shorter TCRB CDR3s were found in Type 1 diabetes patients in all four CD4+ subsets.

As concerns this clone: As yet, its antigen is unknown.

Per germline, CDR1 MNHEY and CDR2 SMNVEV (reference sequence). Trimming stripped 0 bases from V and 4 bases from J, with 7 bases between. CDR3 size: 13 residues. Every isolated RNA sample was fully reverse transcribed, so sequencing captured expressed TCRB transcripts. Profiled with immunoSEQ multiplex PCR; TCRdb holds only in-frame clones, not every one. This sample has approximately 600,000 clones, with roughly 12% found just once. The sequence came from a young man with type 1 diabetes. The V and J genes are TRBV27 and TRBJ2-7; D is uncertain. Sequencing was done on a sample of naive CD4+ T cells from blood. CDR3 in amino acids: CASSLSHGYEQYF. CDR3 DNA: TGTGCCAGCAGTTTATCGCACGGGTACGAGCAGTACTTC.